The T cell receptor (beta chain) described here comes from a study of shared clonotypes between healthy human individuals. Study-level findings and limits: Blood alone was sampled, and tissue repertoires likely differ.

The healthy adult donors were HIV-negative and reported no recent acute infections or vaccinations. Details on this clone: Its antigen remains unidentified.

Several immunoSEQ plates received, in even portions, the genomic DNA of each subset. TCRdb's table, derived via immunoSEQ multiplex PCR, lists solely in-frame clones and lacks some. This sample has around 450,000 clones, with about 85% found just once. The TCR was taken from a woman aged 40 to 50 in good health. Some clones in this sample may be carry-over from other donors' samples. The sequencing sample was made of PBMCs.

The CDR3 DNA is TGTGCCAGCAGCTTAGAAGTCCTCCCCGGTACGCAGTATTTT. Residues: CASSLEVLPGTQYF. This chain connects TRBV7-2 to TRBJ2-3; D is unresolved. V dropped 1 base and J dropped 8 bases, with 13 bases sitting between them. CDR3 length equals 14 residues. The germline CDR1 and CDR2 sequences are SGHTA and FQGNSA.